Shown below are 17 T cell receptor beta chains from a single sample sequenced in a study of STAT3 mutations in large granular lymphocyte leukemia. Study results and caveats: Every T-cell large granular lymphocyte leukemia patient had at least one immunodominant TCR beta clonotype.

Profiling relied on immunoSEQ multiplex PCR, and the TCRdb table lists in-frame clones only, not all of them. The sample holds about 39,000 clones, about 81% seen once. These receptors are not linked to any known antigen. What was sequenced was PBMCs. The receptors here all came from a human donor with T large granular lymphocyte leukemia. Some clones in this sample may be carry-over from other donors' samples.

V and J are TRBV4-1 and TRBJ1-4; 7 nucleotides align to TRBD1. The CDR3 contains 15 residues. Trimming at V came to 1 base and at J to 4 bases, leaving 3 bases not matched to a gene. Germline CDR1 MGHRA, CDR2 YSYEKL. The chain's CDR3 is CASSQGGTVNEKLFF. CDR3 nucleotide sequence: TGCGCCAGCAGCCAAGGAGGGACAGTTAATGAAAAACTGTTTTTT.

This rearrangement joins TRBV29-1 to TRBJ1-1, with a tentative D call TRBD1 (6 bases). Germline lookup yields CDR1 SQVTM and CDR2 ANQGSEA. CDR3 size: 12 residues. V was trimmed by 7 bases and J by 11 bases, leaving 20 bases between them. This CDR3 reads CSAALGGARAFF. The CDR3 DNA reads TGCAGCGCTGCTTTGGGGGGCGCACGGGCTTTCTTT.

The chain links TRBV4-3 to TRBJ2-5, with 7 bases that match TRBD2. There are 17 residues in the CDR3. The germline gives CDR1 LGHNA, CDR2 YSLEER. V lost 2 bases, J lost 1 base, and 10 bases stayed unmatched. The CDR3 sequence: CASSQSTSARSQETQYF. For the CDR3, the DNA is TGCGCCAGCAGCCAAAGCACTAGCGCCCGAAGCCAAGAGACCCAGTACTTC.

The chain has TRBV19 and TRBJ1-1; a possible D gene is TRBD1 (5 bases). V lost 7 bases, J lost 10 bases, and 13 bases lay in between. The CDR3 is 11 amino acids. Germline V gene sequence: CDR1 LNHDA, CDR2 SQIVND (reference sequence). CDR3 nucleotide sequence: TGTGCCAGTACCGCCAGGGTTGGAGCTTTCTTT. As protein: CASTARVGAFF.

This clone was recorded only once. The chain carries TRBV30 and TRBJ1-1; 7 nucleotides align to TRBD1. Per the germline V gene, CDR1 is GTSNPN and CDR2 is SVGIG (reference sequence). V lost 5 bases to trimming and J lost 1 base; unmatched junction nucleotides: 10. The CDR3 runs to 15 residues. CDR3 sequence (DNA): TGTGCCTGGCTGAGACAGGGCCAAAAGAACACTGAAGCTTTCTTT. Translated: CAWLRQGQKNTEAFF.

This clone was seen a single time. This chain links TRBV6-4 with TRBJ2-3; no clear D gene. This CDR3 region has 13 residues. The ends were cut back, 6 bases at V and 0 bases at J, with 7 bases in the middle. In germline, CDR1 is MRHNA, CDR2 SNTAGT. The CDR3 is CASSGSSTDTQYF. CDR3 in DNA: TGTGCCAGCAGCGGCAGCAGCACAGATACGCAGTATTTT.

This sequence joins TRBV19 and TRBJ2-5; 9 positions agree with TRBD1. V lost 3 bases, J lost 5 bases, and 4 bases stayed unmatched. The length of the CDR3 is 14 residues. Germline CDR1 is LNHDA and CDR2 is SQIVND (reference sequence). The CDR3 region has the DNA TGTGCCAGTAGTATCGGGACAGGGTGGGAGACCCAGTACTTC. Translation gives CASSIGTGWETQYF.

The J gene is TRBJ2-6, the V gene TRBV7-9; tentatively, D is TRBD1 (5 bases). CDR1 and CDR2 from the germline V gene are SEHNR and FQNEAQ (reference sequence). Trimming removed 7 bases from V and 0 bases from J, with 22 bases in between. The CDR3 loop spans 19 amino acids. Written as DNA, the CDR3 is TGTGCCAGCACCCAAAGGGGCGGTCTCACTCCCTCTGGGGCCAACGTCCTGACTTTC. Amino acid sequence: CASTQRGGLTPSGANVLTF.

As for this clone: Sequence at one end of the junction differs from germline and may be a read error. CDR3: CASSIGTSGGPINTGELFF. The CDR3 DNA reads as TGTGCCAGTAGCATAGGGACTAGCGGGGGCCCCATTAACACCGGGGAGCTGTTTTTT. This chain links TRBV19 with TRBJ2-2; 14 bases line up with TRBD2. This CDR3 contains 19 residues. Germline V gene data show CDR1 as LNHDA and CDR2 as SQIVND (reference sequence).

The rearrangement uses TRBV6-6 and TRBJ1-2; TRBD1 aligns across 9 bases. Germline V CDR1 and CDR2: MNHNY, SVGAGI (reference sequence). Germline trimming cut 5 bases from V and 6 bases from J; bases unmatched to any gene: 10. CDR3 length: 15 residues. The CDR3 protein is CASSKTDRGNDGYTF. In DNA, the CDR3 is TGTGCCAGCAGTAAAACGGACAGGGGCAATGATGGCTACACCTTC.

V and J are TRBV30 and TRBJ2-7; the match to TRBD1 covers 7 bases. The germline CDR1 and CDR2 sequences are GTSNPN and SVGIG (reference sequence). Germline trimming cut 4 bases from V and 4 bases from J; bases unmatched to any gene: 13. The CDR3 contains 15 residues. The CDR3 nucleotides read TGTGCCTGGACCCCTCGACGAGGGGGCGTATACGAGCAGTACGTC. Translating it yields CAWTPRRGGVYEQYV.

The CDR3 coding sequence is TGCGCCAGCAGCCTCGGGACAGGGGGAACCGGGGAGCTGTTTTTT. Translation: CASSLGTGGTGELFF. The gene calls are TRBV5-1 and TRBJ2-2; 11 nucleotides agree with TRBD1. There are 15 residues in the CDR3. The germline gives CDR1 SGHRS, CDR2 YFSETQ. The ends lost 4 bases at V and 5 bases at J; junction bases unmatched: 4.

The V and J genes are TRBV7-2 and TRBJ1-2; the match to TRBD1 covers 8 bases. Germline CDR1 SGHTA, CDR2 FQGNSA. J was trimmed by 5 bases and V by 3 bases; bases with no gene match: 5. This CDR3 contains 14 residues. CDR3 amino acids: CASSFGQGFYGYTF. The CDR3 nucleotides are TGTGCCAGCAGCTTTGGACAGGGCTTTTATGGCTACACCTTC.

The CDR3, as DNA: TGTGCCAGCAGCAAAGAAAGGGGGAGCTCCTACGAGCAGTACGTC. This encodes CASSKERGSSYEQYV. The genes are TRBV21-1 and TRBJ2-7; the DNA was not used to check the table's D call, TRBD1. TRBV21-1 is classified as a pseudogene. CDR3 length: 15 residues.

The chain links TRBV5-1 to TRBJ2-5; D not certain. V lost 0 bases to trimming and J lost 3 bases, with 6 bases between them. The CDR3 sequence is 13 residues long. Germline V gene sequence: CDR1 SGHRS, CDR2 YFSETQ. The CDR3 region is CASSLGTEETQYF. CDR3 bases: TGCGCCAGCAGCTTGGGTACAGAAGAGACCCAGTACTTC. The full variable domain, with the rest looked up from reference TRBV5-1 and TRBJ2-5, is KAGVTQTPRYLIKTRGQQVTLSCSPISGHRSVSWYQQTPGQGLQFLFEYFSETQRNKGNFPGRFSGRQFSNSRSEMNVSTLELGDSALYLCASSLGTEETQYFGPGTRLLVL.

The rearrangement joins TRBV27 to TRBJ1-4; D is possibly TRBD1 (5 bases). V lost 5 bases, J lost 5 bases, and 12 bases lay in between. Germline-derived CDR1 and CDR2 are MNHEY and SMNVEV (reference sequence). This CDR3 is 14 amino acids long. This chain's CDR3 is CASSRPGTNEKLFF. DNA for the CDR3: TGTGCCAGCAGTCGGCCGGGGACGAATGAAAAACTGTTTTTT.

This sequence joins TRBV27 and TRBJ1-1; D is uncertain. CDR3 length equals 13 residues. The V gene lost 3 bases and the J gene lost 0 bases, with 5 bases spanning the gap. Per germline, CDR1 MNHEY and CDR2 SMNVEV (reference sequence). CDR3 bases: TGTGCCAGCAGTTTCGGATTGAACACTGAAGCTTTCTTT. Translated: CASSFGLNTEAFF.